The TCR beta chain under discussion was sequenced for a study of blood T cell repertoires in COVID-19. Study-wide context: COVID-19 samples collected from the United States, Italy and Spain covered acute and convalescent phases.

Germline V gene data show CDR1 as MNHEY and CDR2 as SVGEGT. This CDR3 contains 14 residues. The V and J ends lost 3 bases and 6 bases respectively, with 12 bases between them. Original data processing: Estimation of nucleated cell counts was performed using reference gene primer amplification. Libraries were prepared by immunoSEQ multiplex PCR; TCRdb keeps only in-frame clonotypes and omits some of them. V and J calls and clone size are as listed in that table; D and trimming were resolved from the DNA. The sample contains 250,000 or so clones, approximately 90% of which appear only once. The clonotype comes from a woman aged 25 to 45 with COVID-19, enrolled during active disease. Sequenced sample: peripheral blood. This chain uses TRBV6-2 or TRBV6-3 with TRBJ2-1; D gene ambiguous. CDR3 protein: CASSYVRVRNEQFF. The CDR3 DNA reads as TGTGCCAGCAGTTATGTGCGAGTGCGCAATGAGCAGTTCTTC.